Listed below are T cell receptor beta chains from one sample, sequenced in a study of T cell responses to AZD1222 COVID-19 vaccine. The method was immunoSEQ multiplex PCR; TCRdb's version includes in-frame clones alone and lacks a portion of them. Among about 150,000 clones listed, less than 90% were seen once. The source was peripheral blood, collected on day 0 of MenACWY control vaccination. These receptors were collected from an adult in good health. Both conserved end residues are trimmed from each CDR3. The D gene is left open where the match is weak.

TRBV18 | TRBD2 | ASSPTSGRVPY
TRBV3-1/TRBV3-2 | TRBD1 | ASSPGQGSMWGYNEQF
TRBV28 | NA | ASSLFSMETDDQPQH
TRBV19 | TRBD1 | ASSTTGERQPQH
TRBV19 | TRBD1 | ASSPRGGTGKTNIQY
TRBV9 | TRBD1 | ASTRDSVSSYNSPLH
TRBV6-4 | NA | ASSEKSGPDDRH
TRBV7-8 | NA | ASSPQNSYEQY
TRBV7-8 | NA | ASSRNTPRTVNSPLH
TRBV7-9 | NA | ASSSGRVNNQPQH
TRBV25-1 | NA | ASSGWTVHSGNTEAF
TRBV9 | NA | ASSVDTGHGYT
TRBV6-5 | TRBD1 | ASSRQGPYEQY
TRBV18 | NA | ASSLSRGYPLSEAF
TRBV6-5 | TRBD1 | ASSLTGGEYNGYT
TRBV19 | TRBD1 | ASSTYRGRNAGELF
TRBV7-9 | TRBD1 | ASSGRDRWDSEQY
TRBV5-4 | TRBD1 | ASSLGVAGQGGIETQY
TRBV2 | NA | ASSETPEGNYGYT
TRBV6-2/TRBV6-3 | TRBD1 | ASSPGGARWIQY
TRBV9 | NA | ASSVEATNEKLF
TRBV18 | NA | ASSPGADEKLF
TRBV11-2 | NA | ASSSGWGRATSTDTQY
TRBV7-2 | NA | ASSLRQGPTEAF
TRBV19 | TRBD1 | ASSSRQGDQPQH
TRBV14 | NA | ASSRMEDRYTGELF
TRBV10-3 | TRBD2 | AISEDGTSQSPF
TRBV19 | NA | ASSTLNNQPQH
TRBV28 | NA | ASSAPTDPFMNTGRTEAF
TRBV6-1 | TRBD1 | ASRESTGAGNEKLF
TRBV24-1 | NA | ATQNRQYNEQF
TRBV27 | NA | ASSLQRNTEAF
TRBV30 | TRBD1 | AWSWQGVWIQY
TRBV24-1 | NA | TTFIIARYEQY
TRBV7-9 | NA | ASSFRENYGYT
TRBV10-3 | NA | ATTLTGTDRYT
TRBV2 | TRBD2 | ASSDRLAGGFTYNEQF
TRBV30 | TRBD2 | AWTRTSGSSGQY
TRBV12-5 | NA | ASGEGGFYSPLH
TRBV11-3 | NA | ASSYQRMAEAF
TRBV5-6 | NA | ASSLGGGENTIY
TRBV24-1 | TRBD1 | ATSDRTGPLNEQF
TRBV30 | TRBD2 | ASQRSGSIPYEQY
TRBV6-5 | NA | ASSYSGGANTGELF
TRBV27 | NA | ASSPRTVNTGELF
TRBV5-5 | NA | ASSLGLGGGLTDTQY
TRBV5-1 | NA | ASRWAENYGYT
TRBV4-2 | NA | ASSLGAGEKTGEQF
TRBV28 | TRBD1 | ASSSPPGTGNTGELF
TRBV4-1 | TRBD1 | ASRPTGGLRSPLH
TRBV18 | NA | ASSRQQGPNTGELF
TRBV5-1 | NA | ASSLRWAYANTGELF
TRBV7-2 | NA | ASSFTPGTYEQY
TRBV2 | NA | ASSPVYQETQY